One sample yielded the 13 T cell receptor beta chains listed below, sequenced in a study of technical replicates of blood from a few donors. TCRdb keeps only in-frame clones here, not all; method: immunoSEQ multiplex PCR. The sample includes about 84,000 clones, around 97% seen only once; the top ten take 0.15% to 0.2%. The sequenced sample consisted of T cells isolated from PBMCs. The source of these receptors is a human donor in good health.

CDR3 sequence reads: CASGDRGRGVGEQFF. CDR3 nucleotide sequence: TGTGCCAGCGGGGACAGGGGGCGAGGGGTAGGTGAGCAGTTCTTC. The rearrangement links TRBV6-4 to TRBJ2-1; 12 nucleotides agree with TRBD1. The CDR3 consists of 15 residues. Germline lookup yields CDR1 MRHNA and CDR2 SNTAGT. V was clipped by 8 bases and J by 9 bases; unmatched bases: 11.

The CDR3 reads CASSSTGFSNQPQHF. The CDR3, as DNA: TGTGCCAGCAGCAGCACAGGGTTTAGCAATCAGCCCCAGCATTTT. The V and J genes are TRBV2 and TRBJ1-5; possibly TRBD1 for D (6 bases). Per the germline V gene, CDR1 is SNHLY and CDR2 is FYNNEI. This CDR3 is built from 15 residues. The V end was cut by 6 bases, the J end by 0 bases, with 12 bases between.

The V gene is TRBV5-1, the J gene TRBJ2-7, with TRBD2 matching 7 bases. This CDR3 is built from 15 residues. Germline CDR1 is SGHRS and CDR2 is YFSETQ. The V gene end was trimmed by 5 bases and the J gene end by 1 base; junction bases not matched to a gene: 9. CDR3 residues: CASSQGPGGSYEQYF. CDR3 sequence (DNA): TGCGCCAGCAGTCAAGGTCCCGGGGGGTCCTACGAGCAGTACTTC.

CDR3 nucleotide sequence: TGTGCCAGCAGCTCACGAACCGGGACAGAGAGGGGGGCTAACTATGGCTACACCTTC. Residues: CASSSRTGTERGANYGYTF. The V and J genes are TRBV9 and TRBJ1-2, with TRBD1 identical over 7 bases. This CDR3 is built from 19 residues. V trimming: 4 bases; J trimming: 0 bases; junction bases outside the gene matches: 18. The germline V gene encodes CDR1 SGDLS and CDR2 YYNGEE.

This chain uses TRBV10-1 with TRBJ2-1; maybe TRBD2 (5 bases). This CDR3 region has 12 residues. Looked up from germline, CDR1 is WNHNN and CDR2 is SYGVQD (reference sequence). Trimming left V 7 bases short and J 13 bases short, with 17 bases between. The CDR3 loop reads CASKSTGSFQFF. The CDR3, as DNA: TGCGCCAGCAAAAGTACGGGATCGTTCCAGTTCTTC.

CDR3 protein: CASRRQGTMNTEAFF. The CDR3 DNA is TGTGCCAGCAGAAGACAGGGGACTATGAACACTGAAGCTTTCTTT. V and J are TRBV6-5 and TRBJ1-1; 8 bases fit TRBD1. From germline, CDR1 is MNHEY and CDR2 SVGAGI. The V segment lost 6 bases and the J segment 0 bases; nucleotides outside the gene matches: 6. CDR3 length: 15 amino acids.

The genes are TRBV6-5 and TRBJ1-2, with D hard to call. Germline lookup yields CDR1 MNHEY and CDR2 SVGAGI. V dropped 2 bases and J dropped 6 bases, with 7 bases sitting between them. This CDR3 has 12 amino acids. The CDR3 sequence: CASSYLQDGYTF. In nucleotides, the CDR3 is TGTGCCAGCAGTTACCTCCAGGATGGCTACACCTTC.

The chain employs TRBV28 and TRBJ1-5, with D possibly being TRBD1 (6 bases). CDR1 is MDHEN, CDR2 SYDVKM, per germline. The CDR3 contains 15 residues. V was clipped by 5 bases and J by 3 bases, with 14 bases between them. Here the CDR3 DNA reads TGTGCCAGCAGTCTCGAGGACAGAGCCAATCAGCCCCAGCATTTT. This gives the protein CASSLEDRANQPQHF.

This chain joins TRBV20-1 and TRBJ1-2, with D perhaps matching TRBD1 (6 bases). This CDR3 comprises 11 residues. Germline CDR1 DFQATT, CDR2 SNEGSKA (reference sequence). V lost 4 bases and J 8 bases, leaving 11 bases between the germline ends. The CDR3 DNA reads as TGCAGTGCTATGGGGGCGATGGGCTACACCTTC. This codes for CSAMGAMGYTF.

CDR3 nucleotide sequence: TGCAGCGCTTTTTTTCAGGGTTACGAGCAGTACTTC. It encodes CSAFFQGYEQYF. The rearrangement links TRBV29-1 to TRBJ2-7; TRBD1 might be the D (5 bases). Germline V CDR1 and CDR2: SQVTM, ANQGSEA. The CDR3 is made up of 12 amino acids. Trimming stripped 7 bases from V and 4 bases from J, with 14 bases between.

The count of this clone is one. The chain employs TRBV9 and TRBJ2-1; D not certain. V was clipped by 2 bases and J by 4 bases, with 7 bases between them. The CDR3 has 13 amino acids. The germline CDR1 and CDR2 sequences are SGDLS and YYNGEE. CDR3 in amino acids: CASSVAEYNEQFF. Written as DNA, the CDR3 is TGTGCCAGCAGCGTTGCGGAGTACAATGAGCAGTTCTTC.

This chain uses TRBV7-8 with TRBJ2-4; 9 bases are shared with TRBD1. Germline lookup yields CDR1 SGHVS and CDR2 FQNEAQ. Losses at the gene ends were 3 bases for V and 7 bases for J; bases not matched to a gene: 4. The CDR3 totals 14 residues. The CDR3 sequence is CASSFGTGLNIQYF. The CDR3 nucleotides read TGTGCCAGCAGCTTCGGGACAGGGTTGAACATTCAGTACTTC.

The chain combines TRBV6-5 with TRBJ1-1; 8 nucleotides line up with TRBD1. Germline CDR1 MNHEY, CDR2 SVGAGI. The CDR3 spans 15 residues. V shed 4 bases and J 4 bases; nucleotides not matched to a gene: 8. CDR3 region: CASSSQSQGVTEAFF. In DNA form, the CDR3 reads TGTGCCAGCAGTTCCCAATCACAGGGGGTCACTGAAGCTTTCTTT.